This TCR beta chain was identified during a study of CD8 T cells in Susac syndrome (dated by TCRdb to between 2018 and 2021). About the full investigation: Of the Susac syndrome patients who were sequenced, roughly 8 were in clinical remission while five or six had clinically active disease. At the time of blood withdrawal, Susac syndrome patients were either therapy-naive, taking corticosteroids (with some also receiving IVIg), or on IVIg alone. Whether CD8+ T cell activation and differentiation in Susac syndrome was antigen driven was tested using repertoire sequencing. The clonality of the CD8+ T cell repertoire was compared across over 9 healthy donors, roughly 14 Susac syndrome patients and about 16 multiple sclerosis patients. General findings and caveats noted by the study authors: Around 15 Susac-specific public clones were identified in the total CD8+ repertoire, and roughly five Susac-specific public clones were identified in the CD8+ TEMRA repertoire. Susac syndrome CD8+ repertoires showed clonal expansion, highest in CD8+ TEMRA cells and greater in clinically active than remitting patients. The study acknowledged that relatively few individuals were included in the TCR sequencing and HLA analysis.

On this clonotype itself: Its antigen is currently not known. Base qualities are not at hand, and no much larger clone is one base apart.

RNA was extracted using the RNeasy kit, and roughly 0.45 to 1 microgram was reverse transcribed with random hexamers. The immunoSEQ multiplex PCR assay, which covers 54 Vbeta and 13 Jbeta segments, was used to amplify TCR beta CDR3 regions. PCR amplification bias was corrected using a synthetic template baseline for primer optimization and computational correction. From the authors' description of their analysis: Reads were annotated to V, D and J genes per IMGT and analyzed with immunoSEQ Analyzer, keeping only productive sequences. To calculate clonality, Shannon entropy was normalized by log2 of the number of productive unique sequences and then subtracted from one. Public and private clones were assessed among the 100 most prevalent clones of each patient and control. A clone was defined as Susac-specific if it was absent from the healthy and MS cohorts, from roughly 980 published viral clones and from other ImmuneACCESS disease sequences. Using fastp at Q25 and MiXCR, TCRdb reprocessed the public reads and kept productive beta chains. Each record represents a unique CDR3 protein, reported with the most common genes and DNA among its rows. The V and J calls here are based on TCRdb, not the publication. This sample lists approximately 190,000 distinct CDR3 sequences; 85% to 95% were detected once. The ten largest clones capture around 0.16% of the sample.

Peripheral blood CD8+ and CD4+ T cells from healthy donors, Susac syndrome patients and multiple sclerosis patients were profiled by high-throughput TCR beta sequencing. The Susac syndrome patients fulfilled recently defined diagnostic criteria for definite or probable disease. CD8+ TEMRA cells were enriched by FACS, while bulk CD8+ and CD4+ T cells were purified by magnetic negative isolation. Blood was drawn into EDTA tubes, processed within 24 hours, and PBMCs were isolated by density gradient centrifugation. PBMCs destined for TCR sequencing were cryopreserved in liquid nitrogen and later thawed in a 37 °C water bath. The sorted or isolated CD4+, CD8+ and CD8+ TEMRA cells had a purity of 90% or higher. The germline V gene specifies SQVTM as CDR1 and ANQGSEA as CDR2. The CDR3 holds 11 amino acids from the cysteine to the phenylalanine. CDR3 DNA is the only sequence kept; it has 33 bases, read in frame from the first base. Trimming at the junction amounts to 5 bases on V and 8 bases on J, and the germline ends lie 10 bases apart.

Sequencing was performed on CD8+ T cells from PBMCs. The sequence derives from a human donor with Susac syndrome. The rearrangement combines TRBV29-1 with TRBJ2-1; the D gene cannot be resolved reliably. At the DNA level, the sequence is TGCAGCGTTCGGAATTTCGATGAGCAGTTCTTC. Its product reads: CSVRNFDEQFF.